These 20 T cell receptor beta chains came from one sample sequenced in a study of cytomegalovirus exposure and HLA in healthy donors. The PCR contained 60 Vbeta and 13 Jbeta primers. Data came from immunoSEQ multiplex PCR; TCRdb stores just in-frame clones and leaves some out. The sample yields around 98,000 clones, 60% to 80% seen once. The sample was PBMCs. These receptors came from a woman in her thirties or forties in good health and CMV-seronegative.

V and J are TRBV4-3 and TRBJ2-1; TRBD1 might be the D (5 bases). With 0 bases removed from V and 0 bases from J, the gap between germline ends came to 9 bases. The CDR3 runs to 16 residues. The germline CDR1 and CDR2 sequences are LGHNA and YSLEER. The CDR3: CASSQEGAYSYNEQFF. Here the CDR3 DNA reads TGCGCCAGCAGCCAAGAAGGGGCGTACTCCTACAATGAGCAGTTCTTC.

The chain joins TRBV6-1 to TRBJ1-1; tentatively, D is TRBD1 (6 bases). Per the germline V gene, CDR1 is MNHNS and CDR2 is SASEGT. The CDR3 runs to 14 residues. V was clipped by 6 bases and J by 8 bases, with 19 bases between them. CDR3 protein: CASSRTADHGEAFF. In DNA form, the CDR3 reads TGTGCCAGCAGCAGGACAGCAGACCACGGCGAAGCTTTCTTT.

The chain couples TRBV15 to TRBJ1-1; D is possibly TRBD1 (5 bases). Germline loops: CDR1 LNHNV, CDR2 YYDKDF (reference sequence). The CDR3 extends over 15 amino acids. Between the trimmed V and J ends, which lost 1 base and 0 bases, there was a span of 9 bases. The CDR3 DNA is TGTGCCACCAGCAGAGGGGGGGTCCTGAACACTGAAGCTTTCTTT. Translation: CATSRGGVLNTEAFF.

The CDR3 region is CASSAGQGTDTQYF. CDR3 nucleotides: TGTGCCAGCAGCGCAGGACAGGGGACAGATACGCAGTATTTT. V usage is TRBV7-9 and J usage is TRBJ2-3; 9 bases are shared with TRBD1. From germline, CDR1 is SEHNR and CDR2 FQNEAQ (reference sequence). This CDR3 comprises 14 residues. With 5 bases clipped from V and 3 bases from J, the junction kept 3 bases outside the gene matches.

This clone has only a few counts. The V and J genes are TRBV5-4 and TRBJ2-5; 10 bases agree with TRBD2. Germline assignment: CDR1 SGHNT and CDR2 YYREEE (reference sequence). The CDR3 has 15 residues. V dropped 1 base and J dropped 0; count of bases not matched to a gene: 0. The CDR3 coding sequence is TGTGCCAGCAGCTTGCTAGCGGGGGACCAAGAGACCCAGTACTTC. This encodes CASSLLAGDQETQYF. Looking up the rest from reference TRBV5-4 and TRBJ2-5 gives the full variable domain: ETGVTQSPTHLIKTRGQQVTLRCSSQSGHNTVSWYQQALGQGPQFIFQYYREEENGRGNFPPRFSGLQFPNYSSELNVNALELDDSALYLCASSLLAGDQETQYFGPGTRLLVL.

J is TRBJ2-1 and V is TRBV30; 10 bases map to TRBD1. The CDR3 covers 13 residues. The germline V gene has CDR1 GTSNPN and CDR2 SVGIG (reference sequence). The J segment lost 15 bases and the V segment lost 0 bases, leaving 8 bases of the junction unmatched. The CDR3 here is CAWSVLGDRGGFF. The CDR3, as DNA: TGTGCCTGGAGTGTACTCGGGGACAGGGGAGGGTTCTTC.

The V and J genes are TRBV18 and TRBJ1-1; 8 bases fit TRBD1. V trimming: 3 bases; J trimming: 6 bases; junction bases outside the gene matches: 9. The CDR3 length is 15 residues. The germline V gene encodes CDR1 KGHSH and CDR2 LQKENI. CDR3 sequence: CASSPFGQGIPEAFF. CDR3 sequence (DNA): TGTGCCAGCTCACCTTTCGGACAGGGTATCCCTGAAGCTTTCTTT.

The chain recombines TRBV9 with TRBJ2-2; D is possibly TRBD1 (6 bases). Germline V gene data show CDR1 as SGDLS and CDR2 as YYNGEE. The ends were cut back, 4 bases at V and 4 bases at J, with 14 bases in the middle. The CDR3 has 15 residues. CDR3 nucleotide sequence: TGTGCCAGCAGCCCCCGACAGGCTGCCACCGGGGAGCTGTTTTTT. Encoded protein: CASSPRQAATGELFF.

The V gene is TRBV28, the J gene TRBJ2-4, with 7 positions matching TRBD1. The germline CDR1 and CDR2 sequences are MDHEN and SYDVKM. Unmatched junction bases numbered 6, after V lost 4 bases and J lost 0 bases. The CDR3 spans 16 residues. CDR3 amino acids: CASSSGQTLAKNIQYF. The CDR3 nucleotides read TGTGCCAGCAGTTCGGGACAGACTCTAGCCAAAAACATTCAGTACTTC.

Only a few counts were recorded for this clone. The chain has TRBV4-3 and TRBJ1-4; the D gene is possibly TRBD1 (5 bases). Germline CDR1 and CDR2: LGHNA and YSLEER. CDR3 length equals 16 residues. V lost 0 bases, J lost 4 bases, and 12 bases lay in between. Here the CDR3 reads CASSQDHRGFNEKLFF. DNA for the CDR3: TGCGCCAGCAGCCAAGATCATCGGGGGTTTAATGAAAAACTGTTTTTT.

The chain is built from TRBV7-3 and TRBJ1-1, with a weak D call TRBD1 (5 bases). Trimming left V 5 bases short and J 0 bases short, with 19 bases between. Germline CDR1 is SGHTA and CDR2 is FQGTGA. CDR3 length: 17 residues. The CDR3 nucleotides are TGTGCCAGCAGCCCCCATGGGGGGAGTTGGATGAACACTGAAGCTTTCTTT. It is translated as CASSPHGGSWMNTEAFF.

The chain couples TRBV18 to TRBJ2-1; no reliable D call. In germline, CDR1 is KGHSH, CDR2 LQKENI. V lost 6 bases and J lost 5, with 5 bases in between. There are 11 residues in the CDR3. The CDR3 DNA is TGTGCCAGCTCGTCAGACAATGAGCAGTTCTTC. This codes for CASSSDNEQFF.

This chain's CDR3 is CAWIRPGTGELFF. In DNA, the CDR3 is TGTGCCTGGATACGTCCGGGGACCGGGGAGCTGTTTTTT. The rearrangement joins TRBV30 to TRBJ2-2, with a possible D match to TRBD2 (5 bases). Germline CDR1 and CDR2: GTSNPN and SVGIG (reference sequence). V lost 4 bases and J lost 5, with 11 bases in between. The CDR3 consists of 13 residues.

The CDR3 DNA reads TGTGCCAGCAGACTGACAGGGGAAAATTCACCCCTCCACTTT. This codes for CASRLTGENSPLHF. The rearrangement joins TRBV5-4 to TRBJ1-6; TRBD1 aligns across 8 bases. J gave up 7 bases and V 5 bases, and 5 bases lay outside the gene matches. Per germline, CDR1 SGHNT and CDR2 YYREEE (reference sequence). The CDR3 is 14 amino acids.

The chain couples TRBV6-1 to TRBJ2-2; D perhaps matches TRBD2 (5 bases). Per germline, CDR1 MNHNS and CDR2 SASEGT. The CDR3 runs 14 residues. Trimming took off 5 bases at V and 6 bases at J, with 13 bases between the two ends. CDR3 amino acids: CASSRGTSAGELFF. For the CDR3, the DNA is TGTGCCAGCAGTCGGGGAACAAGCGCCGGGGAGCTGTTTTTT.

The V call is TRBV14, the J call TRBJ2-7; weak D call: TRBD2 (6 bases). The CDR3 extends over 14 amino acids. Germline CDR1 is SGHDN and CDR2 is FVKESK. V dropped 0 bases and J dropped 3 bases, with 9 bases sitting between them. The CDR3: CASSQDGDFYEQYF. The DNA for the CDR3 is TGTGCCAGCAGCCAAGACGGGGACTTCTACGAGCAGTACTTC.

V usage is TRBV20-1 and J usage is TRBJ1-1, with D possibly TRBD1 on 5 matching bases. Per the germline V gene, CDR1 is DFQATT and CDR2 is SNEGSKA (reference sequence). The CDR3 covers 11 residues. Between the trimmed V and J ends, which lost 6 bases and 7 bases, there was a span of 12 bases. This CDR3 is CSALDRFEAFF. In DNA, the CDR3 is TGCAGTGCCTTAGACAGATTTGAAGCTTTCTTT.

The CDR3 nucleotides read TGTGCCAGCGAAGGACAGGGAAGATTGTACAACACCATATATTTT. Translating gives CASEGQGRLYNTIYF. The chain recombines TRBV7-9 with TRBJ1-3; 8 bases are shared with TRBD1. J gave up 7 bases and V 8 bases, and 13 bases lay outside the gene matches. The germline V gene encodes CDR1 SEHNR and CDR2 FQNEAQ (reference sequence). The CDR3 is 15 amino acids.

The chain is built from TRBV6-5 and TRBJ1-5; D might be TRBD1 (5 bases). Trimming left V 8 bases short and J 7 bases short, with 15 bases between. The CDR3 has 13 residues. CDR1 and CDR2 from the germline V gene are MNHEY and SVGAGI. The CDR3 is CASQGRGNQPQHF. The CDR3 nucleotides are TGTGCCAGCCAAGGGAGGGGAAACCAGCCCCAGCATTTT.

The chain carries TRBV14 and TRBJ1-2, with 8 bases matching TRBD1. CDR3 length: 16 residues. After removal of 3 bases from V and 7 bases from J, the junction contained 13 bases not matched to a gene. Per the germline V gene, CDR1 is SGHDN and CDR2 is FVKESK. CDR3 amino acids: CASSHTTGAHPGGYTF. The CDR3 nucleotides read TGTGCCAGCAGCCATACGACAGGGGCCCATCCCGGTGGCTACACCTTC.